A selection of T cell receptor beta chains follows, all from one sample in a study of identical twins. TCRdb fed the 5' RACE reads into MiXCR, producing one record per CDR3 protein. Of 1,800,000 or so distinct CDR3 sequences listed, roughly a third are singletons. The sample was cord blood. All receptors derive from a newborn girl in good health. The CDR3 runs from the conserved cysteine through the conserved F or W. Fields, in order: J gene, clone size, D gene, V gene, CDR3 protein, CDR3 DNA. A D gene is named only where the DNA matches it firmly. A clone size is listed for some rows: how often the clone was seen (once, few, many), or a class if it is expanded.

>TRBJ1-2|few|TRBD1|TRBV9
CASSVGRDRGYGYTF
TGTGCCAGCAGCGTAGGCCGGGACAGGGGCTATGGCTACACCTTC
>TRBJ2-7|few|TRBD2|TRBV4-1
CASSQLAGVAYEQYF
TGCGCCAGCAGCCAACTAGCGGGAGTTGCCTACGAGCAGTACTTC
>TRBJ1-1|.|.|TRBV4-2
CASSQDWAAGAEAFF
TGTGCCAGCAGCCAAGATTGGGCAGCCGGGGCTGAAGCTTTCTTT
>TRBJ2-3|.|.|TRBV15
CATSGDLAQYF
TGTGCCACCAGCGGGGACCTAGCGCAGTATTTT
>TRBJ1-3|.|.|TRBV5-1
CASSLVGVLSSGNTIYF
TGCGCCAGCAGCTTGGTTGGGGTGTTGAGCTCTGGAAACACCATATATTTT
>TRBJ2-7|.|TRBD2|TRBV6-5
CASSRSWTSGSNEQYF
TGTGCCAGCAGTCGATCTTGGACTAGCGGGAGCAACGAGCAGTACTTC
>TRBJ2-1|few|TRBD2|TRBV3-1
CASSQVGTSGGNEQFF
TGTGCCAGCAGCCAAGTAGGGACTAGCGGGGGCAATGAGCAGTTCTTC
>TRBJ1-2|.|.|TRBV3-1
CASSPGPRGDYGYTF
TGTGCCAGCAGCCCCGGGCCGAGGGGGGACTATGGCTACACCTTC
>TRBJ2-4|many|.|TRBV3-1
CASSHSGTTLAKNIQYF
TGTGCCAGCAGCCACAGCGGGACAACTCTAGCCAAAAACATTCAGTACTTC
>TRBJ1-2|few|.|TRBV6-6
CASSYSIAGGCYGYTF
TGTGCCAGCAGTTACTCGATCGCTGGGGGTTGCTATGGCTACACCTTC
>TRBJ1-1|.|.|TRBV29-1
CSVHGGTEAFF
TGCAGCGTTCACGGGGGCACTGAAGCTTTCTTT
>TRBJ2-7|few|.|TRBV6-5
CASSYGHDYEQYF
TGTGCCAGCAGTTACGGACACGACTACGAGCAGTACTTC
>TRBJ1-6|.|.|TRBV27
CASNGQGNSPLHF
TGTGCCAGCAACGGCCAGGGGAATTCACCCCTCCACTTT
>TRBJ2-1|.|TRBD2|TRBV5-1
CASSLGTGGEQFF
TGCGCCAGCAGCTTGGGGACGGGGGGTGAGCAGTTCTTC
>TRBJ1-5|.|TRBD1|TRBV28
CASSYGDRAQPQHF
TGTGCCAGCAGTTACGGGGACAGGGCTCAGCCCCAGCATTTT
>TRBJ2-7|.|.|TRBV4-1
CASPSARLESYEQYF
TGCGCCAGCCCTTCGGCCCGCCTTGAGTCGTACGAGCAGTACTTC
>TRBJ2-7|many|.|TRBV29-1
CSVGLVHGEQYF
TGCAGCGTTGGACTAGTACATGGGGAGCAGTACTTC
>TRBJ2-7|.|.|TRBV3-1
CASSQPYLLQETRYF
TGTGCCAGCAGCCAACCCTACCTACTCCAAGAGACCCGGTACTTC
>TRBJ2-5|many|.|TRBV12-3/TRBV12-4
CASSLSSTIQETQYF
TGTGCCAGCAGTTTGTCTTCGACTATACAAGAGACCCAGTACTTC
>TRBJ2-7|.|TRBD2|TRBV20-1
CSALWQRDSYEQYF
TGCAGTGCTTTATGGCAGCGGGATTCCTACGAGCAGTACTTC
>TRBJ2-7|.|.|TRBV7-8
CASSLASVVVGHGYEQYF
TGTGCCAGCAGCTTAGCGTCAGTAGTCGTAGGGCATGGATACGAGCAGTACTTC
>TRBJ2-1|few|TRBD2|TRBV12-3/TRBV12-4
CASTTPGTSGGIYEQFF
TGTGCCAGCACTACTCCCGGGACTAGCGGGGGGATCTATGAGCAGTTCTTC
>TRBJ1-2|many|TRBD1|TRBV12-3/TRBV12-4
CASSLRRQGYGYTF
TGTGCCAGCAGTTTACGACGACAGGGCTATGGCTACACCTTC
>TRBJ2-3|few|.|TRBV20-1
CSARDLSRGSTDTQYF
TGCAGTGCTAGAGATCTTAGCCGGGGGAGCACAGATACGCAGTATTTT
>TRBJ2-5|few|.|TRBV5-1
CASSLEATRETQYF
TGCGCCAGCAGCTTGGAGGCTACTCGAGAGACCCAGTACTTC
>TRBJ2-5|.|TRBD1|TRBV28
CASSSLTGETQYF
TGTGCCAGCAGTTCCTTGACAGGGGAGACCCAGTACTTC
>TRBJ2-7|.|TRBD1|TRBV7-8
CASSSNRGRYEQYF
TGTGCCAGCAGCTCAAACAGGGGGCGCTACGAGCAGTACTTC
>TRBJ1-2|.|TRBD1|TRBV3-1
CASNGQGARGYTF
TGTGCCAGCAACGGACAGGGGGCGAGAGGCTACACCTTC
>TRBJ1-2|few|.|TRBV25-1
CATSLTGSYGYTF
TGTGCCACCTCATTGACAGGTTCCTATGGCTACACCTTC
>TRBJ1-2|.|.|TRBV28
CASSSQGKGGGYTF
TGTGCCAGCAGTTCCCAAGGAAAGGGGGGCGGCTACACCTTC
>TRBJ1-1|few|.|TRBV27
CASSFAGQQNTEAFF
TGTGCCAGCAGTTTTGCGGGGCAGCAGAACACTGAAGCTTTCTTT
>TRBJ2-1|few|TRBD1|TRBV7-9
CASSLGDSRNEQFF
TGTGCCAGCAGCTTAGGGGACAGCCGCAATGAGCAGTTCTTC